The T cell receptor (beta chain) described here comes from a study of T cells in Graves' hyperthyroidism and ophthalmopathy. Based on clinical symptoms, serum thyroxine and TRAb, thyroid ultrasound and orbital computed tomography, diagnoses were reached. The CDR3 regions of TCR beta were amplified from RNA transcripts. HTBI primers were used for first-round RT-PCR of the TCR CDR3. MiXCR was run by TCRdb on the multiplex PCR reads, yielding one entry per CDR3 protein. Of around 760,000 distinct CDR3 sequences in the sample, under 45% were seen once. Study-wide points: The majority of expanded thyroid clonotypes above 0.001 also appeared in blood.

This clonotype has just a few counts. The antigen is undetermined. V lost 4 bases to trimming and J lost 2 bases, with 8 bases between them. The CDR3 runs 13 residues. Material for sequencing was blood. This TCR derives from a middle-aged woman with Graves' hyperthyroidism. V usage is TRBV12-3 or TRBV12-4 and J usage is TRBJ1-2; no firm D call. The CDR3 DNA follows: TGTGCCAGCAGTTCTGACCCAAACTATGGCTACACCTTC. Its protein product is CASSSDPNYGYTF.